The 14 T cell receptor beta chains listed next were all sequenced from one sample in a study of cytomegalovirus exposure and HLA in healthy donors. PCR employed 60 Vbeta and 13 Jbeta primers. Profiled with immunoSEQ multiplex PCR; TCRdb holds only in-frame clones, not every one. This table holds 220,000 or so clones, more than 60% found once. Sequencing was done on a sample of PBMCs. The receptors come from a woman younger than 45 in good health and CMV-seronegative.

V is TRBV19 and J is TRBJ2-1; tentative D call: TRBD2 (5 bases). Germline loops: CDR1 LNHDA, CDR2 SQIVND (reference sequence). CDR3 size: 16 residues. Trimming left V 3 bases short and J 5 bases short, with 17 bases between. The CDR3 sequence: CASSISTPGRDNEQFF. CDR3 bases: TGTGCCAGTAGTATCTCGACCCCGGGAAGGGACAATGAGCAGTTCTTC.

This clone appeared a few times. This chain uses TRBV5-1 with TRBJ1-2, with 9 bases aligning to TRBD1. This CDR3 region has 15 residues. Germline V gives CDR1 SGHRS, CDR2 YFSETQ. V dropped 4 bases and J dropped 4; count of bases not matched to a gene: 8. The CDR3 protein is CASSLTGQGIYGYTF. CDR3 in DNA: TGCGCCAGCAGCCTAACGGGACAGGGAATCTATGGCTACACCTTC.

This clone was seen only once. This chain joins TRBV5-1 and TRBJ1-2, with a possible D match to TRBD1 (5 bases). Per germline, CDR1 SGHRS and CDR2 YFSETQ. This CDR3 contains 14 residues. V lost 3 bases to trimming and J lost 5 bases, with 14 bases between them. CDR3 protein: CASSSRRGLYGYTF. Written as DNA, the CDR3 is TGCGCCAGCAGCTCAAGGAGGGGCTTATATGGCTACACCTTC.

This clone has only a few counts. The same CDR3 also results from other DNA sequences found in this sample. For the CDR3, the DNA is TGTGCCAGTAGTATGGGGACAGGGAACACTGAAGCTTTCTTT. Translation: CASSMGTGNTEAFF. This rearrangement joins TRBV19 to TRBJ1-1; 8 bases align to TRBD1. V gave up 3 bases and J gave up 1 base; unmatched junction bases: 1. This CDR3 is 14 amino acids long. The germline V gene has CDR1 LNHDA and CDR2 SQIVND (reference sequence).

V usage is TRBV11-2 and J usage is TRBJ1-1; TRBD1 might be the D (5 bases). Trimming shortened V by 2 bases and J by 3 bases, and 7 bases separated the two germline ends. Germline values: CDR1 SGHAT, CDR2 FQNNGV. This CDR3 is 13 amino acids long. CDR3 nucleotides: TGTGCCAGCAGCTTAAGGGGCGACACTGAAGCTTTCTTT. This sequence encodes CASSLRGDTEAFF.

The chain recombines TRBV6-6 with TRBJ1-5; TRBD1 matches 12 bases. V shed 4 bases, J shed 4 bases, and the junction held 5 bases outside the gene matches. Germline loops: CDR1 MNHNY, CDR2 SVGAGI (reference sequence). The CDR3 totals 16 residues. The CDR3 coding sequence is TGTGCCAGCAGTTGGGACAGGGGGCCCGATAATCAGCCCCAGCATTTT. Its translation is CASSWDRGPDNQPQHF.

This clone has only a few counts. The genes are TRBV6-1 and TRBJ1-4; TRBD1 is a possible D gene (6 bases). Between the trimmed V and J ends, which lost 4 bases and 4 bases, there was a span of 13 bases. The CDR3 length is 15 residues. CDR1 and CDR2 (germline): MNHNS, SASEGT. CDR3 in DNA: TGTGCCAGCAGTGTTGTACAGGGTCTTAATGAAAAACTGTTTTTT. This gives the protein CASSVVQGLNEKLFF.

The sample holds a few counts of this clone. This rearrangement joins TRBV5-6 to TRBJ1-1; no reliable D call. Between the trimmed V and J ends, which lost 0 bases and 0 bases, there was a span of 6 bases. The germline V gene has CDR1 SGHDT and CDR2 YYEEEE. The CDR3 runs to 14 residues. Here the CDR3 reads CASSLGAMNTEAFF. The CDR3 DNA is TGTGCCAGCAGCTTGGGGGCCATGAACACTGAAGCTTTCTTT. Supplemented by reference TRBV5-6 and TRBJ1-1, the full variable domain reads DAGVTQSPTHLIKTRGQQVTLRCSPKSGHDTVSWYQQALGQGPQFIFQYYEEEERQRGNFPDRFSGHQFPNYSSELNVNALLLGDSALYLCASSLGAMNTEAFFGQGTRLTVV.

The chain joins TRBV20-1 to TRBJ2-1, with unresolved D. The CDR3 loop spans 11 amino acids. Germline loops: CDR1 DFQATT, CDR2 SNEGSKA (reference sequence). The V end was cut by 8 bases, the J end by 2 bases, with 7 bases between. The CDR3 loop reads CSKNTYNEQFF. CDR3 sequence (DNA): TGCAGTAAGAACACCTACAATGAGCAGTTCTTC.

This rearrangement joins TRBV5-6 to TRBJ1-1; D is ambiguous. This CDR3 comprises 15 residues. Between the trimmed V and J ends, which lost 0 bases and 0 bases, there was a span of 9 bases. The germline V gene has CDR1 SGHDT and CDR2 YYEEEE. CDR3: CASSLGAGLNTEAFF. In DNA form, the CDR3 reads TGTGCCAGCAGCTTGGGCGCCGGGTTGAACACTGAAGCTTTCTTT.

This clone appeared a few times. In DNA form, the CDR3 reads TGTGCCAGCAGGAAGAGCGGAAGCACAGATACGCAGTATTTT. Amino acid sequence: CASRKSGSTDTQYF. The rearrangement uses TRBV6-1 and TRBJ2-3; possibly TRBD2 for D (5 bases). The V end was cut by 6 bases, the J end by 0 bases, with 10 bases between. This CDR3 spans 14 amino acids. The germline V gene has CDR1 MNHNS and CDR2 SASEGT.

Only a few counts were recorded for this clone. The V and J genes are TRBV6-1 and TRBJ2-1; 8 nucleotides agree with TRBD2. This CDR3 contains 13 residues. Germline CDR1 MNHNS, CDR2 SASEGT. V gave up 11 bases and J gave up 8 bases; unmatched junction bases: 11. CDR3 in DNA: TGTGCCTTAGGACGGGAGGGCCAATATGAGCAGTTCTTC. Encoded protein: CALGREGQYEQFF.

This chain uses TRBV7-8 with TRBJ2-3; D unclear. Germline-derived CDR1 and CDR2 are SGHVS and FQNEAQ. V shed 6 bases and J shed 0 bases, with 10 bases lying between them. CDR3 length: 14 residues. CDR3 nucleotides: TGTGCCAGCAGTTTTGCGAGCAGCACAGATACGCAGTATTTT. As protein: CASSFASSTDTQYF.

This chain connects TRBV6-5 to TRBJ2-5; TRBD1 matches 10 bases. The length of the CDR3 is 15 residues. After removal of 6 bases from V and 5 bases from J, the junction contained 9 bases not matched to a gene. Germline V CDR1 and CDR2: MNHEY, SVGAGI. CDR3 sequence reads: CASSLRQGAKETQYF. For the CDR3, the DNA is TGTGCCAGCAGCCTAAGACAGGGGGCGAAGGAGACCCAGTACTTC.